The 18 T cell receptor beta chains below all came from one sample that was sequenced in a study of blood T cell repertoires in COVID-19. The repertoire was sequenced with immunoSEQ multiplex PCR; TCRdb's copy has only in-frame clones and lacks some. The repertoire holds around 77,000 clones, roughly 76% seen once, with 25% to 30% in the top ten. Source material: peripheral blood. These receptors originate from a woman aged 80 or older with active or convalescent COVID-19.

DNA of the CDR3: TGCAGTGCTAGTCCGGGATTGTACCAAGAGACCCAGTACTTC. Its protein product is CSASPGLYQETQYF. J is TRBJ2-5 and V is TRBV20-1; a weak D match, TRBD2 (5 bases). V lost 3 bases and J 0 bases, leaving 11 bases between the germline ends. The CDR3 is 14 residues long. Per germline, CDR1 DFQATT and CDR2 SNEGSKA (reference sequence).

This clone showed up just once. This sample includes further DNA sequences coding for the same CDR3. V is TRBV30 and J is TRBJ2-7, with 8 bases that match TRBD1. J lost 1 base, V lost 1 base, and 3 bases had no gene match. This CDR3 has 14 residues. Germline values: CDR1 GTSNPN, CDR2 SVGIG (reference sequence). The CDR3 nucleotides read TGTGCCTGGAGTGGGGGGACAGGATCCTACGAGCAGTACTTC. This encodes CAWSGGTGSYEQYF.

The genes are TRBV6-2 or TRBV6-3 and TRBJ1-5; weak D call: TRBD1 (5 bases). From germline, CDR1 is MNHEY and CDR2 SVGEGT. The germline V and J ends were trimmed by 4 bases and 7 bases, with 14 bases remaining between them. The CDR3 is made up of 14 amino acids. The CDR3 region is CASSFFQGNQPQHF. The CDR3 DNA sequence: TGTGCCAGCAGTTTTTTCCAGGGAAACCAGCCCCAGCATTTT.

The chain joins TRBV5-1 to TRBJ1-2; no clear D gene. Trimming took 4 bases from V and 4 from J, leaving 23 bases between them. CDR3 length equals 17 residues. Germline CDR1 SGHRS, CDR2 YFSETQ. The CDR3 bases are TGCGCCAGCAGCCCGTCCCATGATGAGGGCAGTGTCTATGGCTACACCTTC. Its translation: CASSPSHDEGSVYGYTF.

V usage is TRBV7-9 and J usage is TRBJ2-1, with D hard to call. This CDR3 is built from 13 residues. Germline CDR1 and CDR2: SEHNR and FQNEAQ (reference sequence). V gave up 1 base and J gave up 13 bases, with 14 bases separating them. Written as DNA, the CDR3 is TGTGCCAGCAGCTTAGAACTGTACGACAATCAGTTCTTC. Translating gives CASSLELYDNQFF.

This clone has just one count. The chain recombines TRBV10-3 with TRBJ1-2; 7 positions agree with TRBD1. There are 15 residues in the CDR3. Germline V gives CDR1 ENHRY, CDR2 SYGVKD. J lost 6 bases, V lost 11 bases, and 18 bases had no gene match. CDR3 in amino acids: CAAMTPTGVGNGYTF. For the CDR3, the DNA is TGTGCCGCCATGACCCCCACAGGGGTAGGGAATGGCTACACCTTC.

V is TRBV9 and J is TRBJ2-3, with TRBD2 identical over 7 bases. This CDR3 contains 17 residues. V was pared by 3 bases and J by 0 bases, with 10 bases of the junction left unmatched. The germline gives CDR1 SGDLS, CDR2 YYNGEE. CDR3 in amino acids: CASSGGLGRGSTDTQYF. Written as DNA, the CDR3 is TGTGCCAGCAGCGGAGGGTTGGGGAGGGGTAGCACAGATACGCAGTATTTT.

The genes are TRBV6-4 and TRBJ1-6, with D possibly matching TRBD1 (6 bases). The V gene lost 8 bases and the J gene lost 7 bases, with 12 bases spanning the gap. Germline loops: CDR1 MRHNA, CDR2 SNTAGT. The CDR3 is made up of 13 amino acids. As DNA, the CDR3 is TGTGCCAGCTCCTCGGGGGGCAATTCACCCCTCCACTTT. This translates into CASSSGGNSPLHF.

J is TRBJ1-1 and V is TRBV7-6, with TRBD1 as a possible D gene (5 bases). The ends were cut back, 5 bases at V and 0 bases at J, with 10 bases in the middle. Germline CDR1 SGHVS, CDR2 FNYEAQ. This CDR3 spans 14 amino acids. The CDR3 here is CASSPGYMNTEAFF. CDR3 nucleotide sequence: TGTGCCAGCAGCCCAGGGTACATGAACACTGAAGCTTTCTTT.

The chain links TRBV6-5 to TRBJ1-6, with D possibly being TRBD1 (6 bases). Germline V lookup: CDR1 MNHEY, CDR2 SVGAGI. The CDR3 is 15 residues long. The V and J ends lost 11 bases and 2 bases respectively, with 16 bases between them. DNA for the CDR3: TGTGCCTCCAGGGCAGGGACAACCTATAATTCACCCCTCCACTTT. Translated: CASRAGTTYNSPLHF.

The chain recombines TRBV4-1 with TRBJ2-2, with D maybe TRBD2 (7 bases). V lost 3 bases and J 0 bases, leaving 17 bases between the germline ends. The CDR3 extends over 18 amino acids. From germline, CDR1 is MGHRA and CDR2 YSYEKL. The DNA for the CDR3 is TGCGCCAGCAGCCACCCCCGGGGGGCCGAGGCGAACACCGGGGAGCTGTTTTTT. It codes for CASSHPRGAEANTGELFF.

The chain links TRBV18 to TRBJ2-1; TRBD1 agrees at 8 bases. The trim removed 5 bases at V and 6 bases at J, leaving 6 bases unmatched. Germline V gene lookup returns CDR1 KGHSH and CDR2 LQKENI. The CDR3 consists of 14 residues. In nucleotides, the CDR3 is TGTGCCAGCTCAACAAGACAGGGGAGCAATGAGCAGTTCTTC. This translates into CASSTRQGSNEQFF.

For the CDR3, the DNA is TGTGCCAGCAGCCACCGGGACTATGGCTACACCTTC. It specifies CASSHRDYGYTF. V gene TRBV11-2 combines with J gene TRBJ1-2; D gene ambiguous. CDR3 length: 12 residues. Trimming removed 5 bases from V and 3 bases from J, with 7 bases in between. Germline CDR1 SGHAT, CDR2 FQNNGV.

This clone was counted only a few times. The V call is TRBV5-4, the J call TRBJ1-2; TRBD1 is a possible D gene (5 bases). The V and J ends lost 4 bases and 5 bases respectively, with 12 bases between them. Germline V lookup: CDR1 SGHNT, CDR2 YYREEE (reference sequence). The CDR3 has 13 amino acids. CDR3 in DNA: TGTGCCAGCAGCATTACGGGGGTTTATGGCTACACCTTC. It yields the protein CASSITGVYGYTF. Complete variable domain (other parts from reference TRBV5-4 and TRBJ1-2): ETGVTQSPTHLIKTRGQQVTLRCSSQSGHNTVSWYQQALGQGPQFIFQYYREEENGRGNFPPRFSGLQFPNYSSELNVNALELDDSALYLCASSITGVYGYTFGSGTRLTVV.

This chain links TRBV6-2 or TRBV6-3 with TRBJ2-3, with D possibly matching TRBD2 (5 bases). CDR3 length: 15 amino acids. Trimming cost V 5 bases and J 5 bases, with 17 bases left between them. Germline V gene sequence: CDR1 MNHEY, CDR2 SVGEGT. In DNA form, the CDR3 reads TGTGCCAGCAGTGGTTCGTCGGGGTGGGGAGATACGCAGTATTTT. It specifies CASSGSSGWGDTQYF.

The chain has TRBV30 and TRBJ1-1, with 7 positions matching TRBD1. Germline V gene data show CDR1 as GTSNPN and CDR2 as SVGIG (reference sequence). V shed 7 bases, J shed 0 bases, and the junction held 8 bases outside the gene matches. CDR3 size: 14 residues. CDR3 nucleotide sequence: TGTGCCTTACAGGGGTCCTACATGAACACTGAAGCTTTCTTT. This encodes CALQGSYMNTEAFF.

J is TRBJ1-5 and V is TRBV7-2; D possibly corresponds to TRBD1 (6 bases). Trimming removed 5 bases from V and 0 bases from J, with 14 bases in between. This CDR3 contains 16 residues. The germline V gene encodes CDR1 SGHTA and CDR2 FQGNSA. CDR3 nucleotide sequence: TGTGCCAGCAGCCCTGTACAGGGCTATAGCAATCAGCCCCAGCATTTT. Protein: CASSPVQGYSNQPQHF.

This clone appeared a few times. The chain combines TRBV18 with TRBJ1-5; 9 nucleotides agree with TRBD1. CDR1 KGHSH and CDR2 LQKENI come from the germline V gene. The length of the CDR3 is 17 residues. The J segment lost 2 bases and the V segment lost 6 bases, leaving 11 bases of the junction unmatched. The CDR3 nucleotides read TGTGCCAGCTCGGGACAGGGCAATGATTTAGGCAATCAGCCCCAGCATTTT. This translates into CASSGQGNDLGNQPQHF. Together with reference TRBV18 and TRBJ1-5, the CDR3 gives the full variable domain: NAGVMQNPRHLVRRRGQEARLRCSPMKGHSHVYWYRQLPEEGLKFMVYLQKENIIDESGMPKERFSAEFPKEGPSILRIQQVVRGDSAAYFCASSGQGNDLGNQPQHFGDGTRLSIL.